This entry lists 5 T cell receptor beta chains sequenced from one sample in a study of blood T cell repertoires in COVID-19. Some clones are missing from TCRdb's copy, which holds only in-frame ones; the method was immunoSEQ multiplex PCR. The sample holds roughly 140,000 clones; 70% to 90% are singletons and the top ten take approximately 8%. The sample consisted of peripheral blood. The receptors were sampled from a woman in her sixties with COVID-19, enrolled during active disease.

The chain joins TRBV11-2 to TRBJ2-7; D remains unclear. The V and J ends lost 1 base and 3 bases respectively, with 13 bases between them. Germline assignment: CDR1 SGHAT and CDR2 FQNNGV. CDR3 length: 15 amino acids. The DNA for the CDR3 is TGTGCCAGCAGCTTAGGTAGTAGTGCTGGCTACGAGCAGTACTTC. Residues: CASSLGSSAGYEQYF. The full variable domain, with the rest looked up from reference TRBV11-2 and TRBJ2-7, is EAGVAQSPRYKIIEKRQSVAFWCNPISGHATLYWYQQILGQGPKLLIQFQNNGVVDDSQLPKDRFSAERLKGVDSTLKIQPAKLEDSAVYLCASSLGSSAGYEQYFGPGTRLTVT.

This rearrangement joins TRBV7-8 to TRBJ1-2; 9 nucleotides match TRBD1. Trimming removed 1 base from V and 6 bases from J; junction bases left unmatched: 12. Germline V CDR1 and CDR2: SGHVS, FQNEAQ. The length of the CDR3 is 17 residues. CDR3 region: CASSLVAGTGITDGYTF. CDR3 DNA: TGTGCCAGCAGCTTAGTTGCCGGGACAGGGATTACCGATGGCTACACCTTC. The full variable domain, completed using reference TRBV7-8 and TRBJ1-2, is GAGVSQSPRYKVAKRGQDVALRCDPISGHVSLFWYQQALGQGPEFLTYFQNEAQLDKSGLPSDRFFAERPEGSVSTLKIQRTQQEDSAVYLCASSLVAGTGITDGYTFGSGTRLTVV.

The chain has TRBV25-1 and TRBJ2-7; 10 bases match TRBD1. The germline V gene encodes CDR1 MGHDK and CDR2 SYGVNS. The ends lost 10 bases at V and 6 bases at J; junction bases unmatched: 6. The CDR3 is made up of 12 amino acids. CDR3 nucleotides: TGTGCCACAAGACAGGGGGCCGGCGAGCAGTACTTC. Translated, it gives CATRQGAGEQYF.

V gene TRBV7-6 combines with J gene TRBJ2-3, with TRBD2 identical over 8 bases. The CDR3 runs 16 residues. Germline values: CDR1 SGHVS, CDR2 FNYEAQ. V shed 1 base, J shed 6 bases, and the junction held 9 bases outside the gene matches. The chain's CDR3 is CASSLVAGLGGDTQYF. The DNA of the CDR3 is TGTGCCAGCAGCTTAGTAGCGGGGCTCGGGGGGGATACGCAGTATTTT.

The CDR3 sequence: CASSIDRVDEQYF. The DNA of the CDR3 is TGTGCCAGCAGCATAGACAGGGTCGACGAGCAGTACTTC. The chain recombines TRBV7-8 with TRBJ2-7; 7 bases are a match to TRBD1. Trimming cost V 5 bases and J 5 bases; bases outside gene matches: 6. The CDR3 has 13 residues. Germline V gives CDR1 SGHVS, CDR2 FQNEAQ.